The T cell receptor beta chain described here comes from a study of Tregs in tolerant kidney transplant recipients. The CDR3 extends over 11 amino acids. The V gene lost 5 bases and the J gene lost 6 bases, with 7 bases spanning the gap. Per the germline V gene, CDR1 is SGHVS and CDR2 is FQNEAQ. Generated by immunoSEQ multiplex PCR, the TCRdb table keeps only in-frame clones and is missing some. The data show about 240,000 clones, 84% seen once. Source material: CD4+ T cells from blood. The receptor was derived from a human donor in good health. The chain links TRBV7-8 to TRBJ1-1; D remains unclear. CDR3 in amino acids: CASSRIAEAFF. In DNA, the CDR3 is TGTGCCAGCAGCCGTATCGCTGAAGCTTTCTTT.